This T cell receptor (beta chain) emerged from a study of T cell responses to AZD1222 COVID-19 vaccine. Study-wide results and limits: Vaccine-associated CD4 TCRs ranged over spike, dominating at 160-218 and 743-854.

The assay was immunoSEQ multiplex PCR, and TCRdb's table has in-frame clones only and misses some. The sample includes 95,000 to 100,000 clones, nearly 90% seen only once; the top ten take roughly 1.7%. V shed 2 bases and J shed 3 bases, with 7 bases lying between them. Germline V CDR1 and CDR2: ENHRY, SYGVKD. The CDR3 sequence is 13 residues long. Points on this clone: Antigen unknown.

The rearrangement links TRBV10-3 to TRBJ1-1, with D uncertain. This TCR was sampled from an adult in good health. The sequencing here drew on peripheral blood, taken on day 0 of AZD1222 vaccination. CDR3: CAISETDDTEAFF. Written as DNA, the CDR3 is TGTGCCATCAGTGAGACGGACGACACTGAAGCTTTCTTT.